Listed here are 29 T cell receptor beta chains from one sample, sequenced in a study of shared clonotypes between healthy human individuals. Method: immunoSEQ multiplex PCR; TCRdb's copy keeps in-frame clones and lacks some. The repertoire holds 760,000 or so clones, with roughly 96% as singletons. Naive CD8 cells, CD45RO-negative and positively selected for CCR7, excluded terminally differentiated effector memory CD45RA+ cells. Sequencing was carried out using naive CD8+ T cells sorted from blood. The receptors shown here come from a man aged 25 to 45 in good health.

The DNA for the CDR3 is TGTGCCAGCAGCCTGGACAGGGGTGTTCCAGATACGCAGTATTTT. Amino acid sequence: CASSLDRGVPDTQYF. This rearrangement joins TRBV7-8 to TRBJ2-3; TRBD1 matches 9 bases. Per germline, CDR1 SGHVS and CDR2 FQNEAQ. This CDR3 has 15 amino acids. V lost 5 bases to trimming and J lost 4 bases; unmatched junction nucleotides: 7.

The rearrangement links TRBV6-4 to TRBJ2-1; D is perhaps TRBD2 (6 bases). Trimming took off 8 bases at V and 6 bases at J, with 14 bases between the two ends. The CDR3 extends over 13 amino acids. The germline CDR1 and CDR2 sequences are MRHNA and SNTAGT. The CDR3, as DNA: TGTGCCAGCTGGGCGGGAACTTCCAATGAGCAGTTCTTC. Its translation: CASWAGTSNEQFF.

The J gene is TRBJ2-1, the V gene TRBV6-1; no definite D call. V was clipped by 6 bases and J by 2 bases, with 14 bases between them. CDR1 and CDR2 (germline): MNHNS, SASEGT. The CDR3 extends over 15 amino acids. Written as DNA, the CDR3 is TGTGCCAGCAGCCCCCCCGCCCACGCCTACAATGAGCAGTTCTTC. It translates to CASSPPAHAYNEQFF.

This clone was observed once. V is TRBV7-8 and J is TRBJ2-7; the D is unclear. Germline V gives CDR1 SGHVS, CDR2 FQNEAQ. This CDR3 has 15 residues. V lost 5 bases to trimming and J lost 2 bases, with 16 bases between them. CDR3 loop: CASSHDQLAAYEQYF. CDR3 nucleotides: TGTGCCAGCAGCCACGACCAATTGGCGGCCTACGAGCAGTACTTC.

This chain links TRBV27 with TRBJ2-3; 7 nucleotides line up with TRBD2. This CDR3 is 16 amino acids long. Germline trimming cut 10 bases from V and 0 bases from J; bases unmatched to any gene: 13. Germline lookup yields CDR1 MNHEY and CDR2 SMNVEV (reference sequence). The CDR3 DNA reads as TGTGCCACTTCGTCCGGGCGGGAGACGAGCACAGATACGCAGTATTTT. As protein: CATSSGRETSTDTQYF.

This chain joins TRBV27 and TRBJ2-3; no reliable D call. The CDR3 has 14 residues. Trimming pared 5 bases from V and 2 bases from J, leaving 11 bases between. Per germline, CDR1 MNHEY and CDR2 SMNVEV (reference sequence). This CDR3 is CASSEHLNTDTQYF. In DNA, the CDR3 is TGTGCCAGCAGTGAACATCTAAACACAGATACGCAGTATTTT.

The chain couples TRBV4-1 to TRBJ2-5, with unresolved D. The CDR3 extends over 15 amino acids. Germline V CDR1 and CDR2: MGHRA, YSYEKL. Trimming shortened V by 2 bases and J by 2 bases, and 12 bases separated the two germline ends. This CDR3 is CASSQFGPEQETQYF. The CDR3 bases are TGCGCCAGCAGCCAATTCGGGCCGGAACAAGAGACCCAGTACTTC.

The chain carries TRBV27 and TRBJ2-7, with 10 bases fitting TRBD2. Germline-derived CDR1 and CDR2 are MNHEY and SMNVEV (reference sequence). With 6 bases clipped from V and 4 bases from J, the junction kept 9 bases outside the gene matches. The CDR3 spans 15 residues. The CDR3 bases are TGTGCCAGCAGGGAATCTAGCGGGAGTATTTACGAGCAGTACTTC. This encodes CASRESSGSIYEQYF.

J is TRBJ1-4 and V is TRBV4-1; D is unclear. Germline V gene sequence: CDR1 MGHRA, CDR2 YSYEKL. The CDR3 totals 14 residues. V was clipped by 0 bases and J by 12 bases, with 14 bases between them. The CDR3 DNA sequence: TGCGCCAGCAGCCAAGACCCTACCACGGAGGAACTGTTTTTT. It codes for CASSQDPTTEELFF.

Regarding this clone: The same CDR3 can be traced to other DNA sequences in this sample. The chain carries TRBV7-6 and TRBJ2-7; no firm D call. In germline, CDR1 is SGHVS, CDR2 FNYEAQ. The CDR3 consists of 13 residues. The germline V and J ends were trimmed by 6 bases and 0 bases, with 9 bases remaining between them. CDR3 DNA sequence: TGTGCCAGCAGTCTAGTAGACTCCTACGAGCAGTACTTC. The encoded protein is CASSLVDSYEQYF.

This chain uses TRBV28 with TRBJ1-5; no reliable D call. CDR3 length: 16 residues. V shed 10 bases and J shed 0 bases, with 19 bases lying between them. Per germline, CDR1 MDHEN and CDR2 SYDVKM. CDR3 in amino acids: CATSWGGPLSNQPQHF. The CDR3, as DNA: TGTGCCACCTCCTGGGGAGGTCCCCTTAGCAATCAGCCCCAGCATTTT.

The V and J genes are TRBV28 and TRBJ2-3; 8 nucleotides match TRBD1. This CDR3 has 17 residues. Losses at the gene ends were 8 bases for V and 6 bases for J; bases not matched to a gene: 19. Germline V gene lookup returns CDR1 MDHEN and CDR2 SYDVKM. This CDR3 is CASGFSLAGTGRDTQYF. CDR3 nucleotides: TGTGCCAGCGGATTCAGTTTGGCCGGGACAGGCCGCGATACGCAGTATTTT.

This chain connects TRBV19 to TRBJ2-7; D not resolved. The CDR3 spans 13 residues. Germline V CDR1 and CDR2: LNHDA, SQIVND (reference sequence). V gave up 2 bases and J gave up 3 bases, with 8 bases separating them. CDR3 DNA: TGTGCCAGTAGTATAACGATGGGCTACGAGCAGTACTTC. It encodes CASSITMGYEQYF.

To note about this clone: In the same sample, other DNA sequences code for this CDR3. The chain has TRBV6-5 and TRBJ2-7; weak D call: TRBD2 (6 bases). Germline CDR1 and CDR2: MNHEY and SVGAGI. V lost 0 bases, J lost 1 base, and 7 bases lay in between. The CDR3 contains 14 residues. Here the CDR3 reads CASSYSGGSYEQYF. The CDR3 nucleotides are TGTGCCAGCAGTTACTCGGGGGGTTCCTACGAGCAGTACTTC.

The chain recombines TRBV2 with TRBJ2-7, with D tentatively TRBD1 or TRBD2 (5 bases each). Germline V gene sequence: CDR1 SNHLY, CDR2 FYNNEI. Between the trimmed V and J ends, which lost 10 bases and 0 bases, there was a span of 13 bases. CDR3 length equals 13 residues. The CDR3 spells CAILGTSSYEQYF. The CDR3 nucleotides read TGTGCCATCCTTGGGACCAGCTCCTACGAGCAGTACTTC.

V gene TRBV9 combines with J gene TRBJ2-7, with TRBD1 matching over 9 bases. This CDR3 region has 14 residues. Germline V lookup: CDR1 SGDLS, CDR2 YYNGEE. J was trimmed by 5 bases and V by 3 bases; bases with no gene match: 6. In DNA form, the CDR3 reads TGTGCCAGCAGCGCCGGGACAGGGTTCAACGAGCAGTACTTC. It translates to CASSAGTGFNEQYF.

About this clone: Other DNA variants within this sample encode the same CDR3. The chain uses TRBV10-3 and TRBJ2-7; perhaps D is TRBD1 or TRBD2 (6 bases each). Deletions cut 4 bases from V and 5 bases from J, with 9 bases between. CDR3 size: 12 residues. CDR1 and CDR2 from the germline V gene are ENHRY and SYGVKD. The CDR3 loop reads CAISGGGNEQYF. The CDR3 coding sequence is TGTGCCATCAGTGGAGGGGGGAACGAGCAGTACTTC.

The V call is TRBV6-6, the J call TRBJ2-4; 9 nucleotides match TRBD1. The CDR3 is 16 amino acids. Germline lookup yields CDR1 MNHNY and CDR2 SVGAGI (reference sequence). J was trimmed by 4 bases and V by 0 bases; bases with no gene match: 4. As DNA, the CDR3 is TGTGCCAGCAGTTACTCGAAACAGGGGGCAAAAAACATTCAGTACTTC. Its translation: CASSYSKQGAKNIQYF.

This clone came up once. This chain links TRBV7-9 with TRBJ1-1, with 8 nucleotides matching TRBD1. This CDR3 comprises 16 residues. CDR1 and CDR2 from the germline V gene are SEHNR and FQNEAQ (reference sequence). Germline trimming cut 3 bases from V and 1 base from J; bases unmatched to any gene: 7. The CDR3 here is CASSFPRTGRNTEAFF. In DNA, the CDR3 is TGTGCCAGCAGCTTCCCTAGGACAGGGCGGAACACTGAAGCTTTCTTT.

This chain joins TRBV7-9 and TRBJ2-7; no firm D call. This CDR3 comprises 13 residues. V shed 5 bases and J shed 4 bases, with 12 bases lying between them. The germline CDR1 and CDR2 sequences are SEHNR and FQNEAQ (reference sequence). The CDR3 sequence: CASSPPAPYEQYF. The CDR3 DNA follows: TGTGCCAGCAGCCCCCCAGCGCCGTACGAGCAGTACTTC.

J is TRBJ1-2 and V is TRBV27; 7 positions agree with TRBD1. V shed 1 base, J shed 5 bases, and the junction held 1 base outside the gene matches. The CDR3 has 13 amino acids. Germline CDR1 MNHEY, CDR2 SMNVEV (reference sequence). CDR3 bases: TGTGCCAGCAGTTTATTCAGGGGGTATGGCTACACCTTC. Amino acids: CASSLFRGYGYTF.

The V and J genes are TRBV15 and TRBJ1-4, with no clear D. The V end lost 6 bases, the J end lost 0 bases, and 11 bases lay between the germline ends. Per the germline V gene, CDR1 is LNHNV and CDR2 is YYDKDF (reference sequence). This CDR3 region has 15 residues. As DNA, the CDR3 is TGTGCCACCAGAAGATACGGGGCAACTAATGAAAAACTGTTTTTT. Its protein product is CATRRYGATNEKLFF.

The chain is built from TRBV7-6 and TRBJ2-7, with D tentatively TRBD1 (6 bases). This CDR3 has 14 amino acids. V gave up 1 base and J gave up 6 bases, with 13 bases separating them. Germline assignment: CDR1 SGHVS and CDR2 FNYEAQ. The CDR3 is CASSLEDSSGEQYF. CDR3 DNA sequence: TGTGCCAGCAGCTTAGAGGACAGTTCGGGCGAGCAGTACTTC.

In its sample, this clone was seen once. The CDR3 protein is CASSAEGRANEKLFF. The CDR3 DNA sequence: TGTGCCAGCAGCGCGGAAGGTCGGGCTAATGAAAAACTGTTTTTT. The rearrangement joins TRBV9 to TRBJ1-4; D call uncertain. In germline, CDR1 is SGDLS, CDR2 YYNGEE. The CDR3 is made up of 15 amino acids. V dropped 3 bases and J dropped 3 bases, with 12 bases sitting between them.

Notes on this clone: Other nucleotide sequences from this sample produce the same CDR3. CDR3 loop: CASSLLRYEQYF. DNA for the CDR3: TGTGCCAGCAGTTTATTGCGCTACGAGCAGTACTTC. The V and J genes are TRBV28 and TRBJ2-7; D unresolved. The germline V gene encodes CDR1 MDHEN and CDR2 SYDVKM. The V and J ends lost 1 base and 3 bases respectively, with 4 bases between them. The CDR3 covers 12 residues.

The chain employs TRBV29-1 and TRBJ2-1, with TRBD2 matching 9 bases. V trimming: 4 bases; J trimming: 9 bases; junction bases outside the gene matches: 10. The CDR3 has 14 residues. The germline CDR1 and CDR2 sequences are SQVTM and ANQGSEA. This chain's CDR3 is CSVGGGLAGIEQFF. The CDR3 DNA sequence: TGCAGCGTTGGAGGGGGCCTAGCGGGAATTGAGCAGTTCTTC.

The V gene is TRBV4-1, the J gene TRBJ2-5; the match to TRBD1 covers 10 bases. The CDR3 is 16 residues long. Germline CDR1 is MGHRA and CDR2 is YSYEKL. With V trimmed by 1 base and J by 3 bases, 5 bases remained unmatched. The CDR3 coding sequence is TGCGCCAGCAGCCAAGGGGGGACAGGGGAAAAAGAGACCCAGTACTTC. Translated: CASSQGGTGEKETQYF.

Turning to this clone: Other DNA sequences within the sample encode an identical CDR3. The genes are TRBV9 and TRBJ2-7; TRBD1 matches 10 bases. V lost 0 bases, J lost 2 bases, and 2 bases stayed unmatched. In germline, CDR1 is SGDLS, CDR2 YYNGEE. The CDR3 consists of 15 residues. DNA of the CDR3: TGTGCCAGCAGCGTAGAGGGGACAGGGGCCTACGAGCAGTACTTC. It yields the protein CASSVEGTGAYEQYF.

The chain employs TRBV7-7 and TRBJ2-7, with D perhaps TRBD1 (6 bases). V shed 5 bases and J shed 4 bases, with 12 bases lying between them. The CDR3 consists of 13 residues. CDR1 and CDR2 (germline): SSHAT, FNYEAQ (reference sequence). The DNA for the CDR3 is TGTGCCAGCAGCCCAATAGGACAGTACGAGCAGTACTTC. Protein sequence: CASSPIGQYEQYF. Drawing the rest from reference TRBV7-7 and TRBJ2-7, the complete variable domain is GAGVSQSPRYKVTKRGQDVTLRCDPISSHATLYWYQQALGQGPEFLTYFNYEAQPDKSGLPSDRFSAERPEGSISTLTIQRTEQRDSAMYRCASSPIGQYEQYFGPGTRLTVT.